This section outlines one T cell receptor beta chain sequence together with its context. Antigen unknown. Unique molecular identifiers were used in preparing the TCRbeta library. TCRdb fed the PCR reads into MiXCR, producing one record per CDR3 protein. Found here are 530,000 or so distinct CDR3 sequences, 25% to 30% of them singletons; the top ten hold around a third. These data come from a study of T-cell reconstitution after alpha-beta-depleted transplantation in children. Study findings and constraints: One year after transplant, T-cell counts and diversity came mostly from newly produced T cells. Expanded graft clones, several hundred of them, were reportedly the source of alpha-beta T cells about two months after transplant. The origin of high day-60 TCRbeta diversity in some patients lay in surviving recipient T cells and thymic progenitors.

The source of this sequence is a boy younger than two with Wiskott-Aldrich syndrome, due to receive a stem cell transplant. This specimen was PBMCs, taken before TCRalphabeta/CD19-depleted stem cell transplant.

CDR3: CASSLQQGQGGPYNEQFF. In nucleotides, the CDR3 is TGCGCCAGCAGCTTGCAGCAAGGACAGGGGGGTCCCTACAATGAGCAGTTCTTC. The chain combines TRBV5-1 with TRBJ2-1, with 10 bases matching TRBD1. This CDR3 has 18 amino acids. Trimming took 1 base from V and 2 from J; bases not matched to a gene: 9. Germline-derived CDR1 and CDR2 are SGHRS and YFSETQ.